Described below is a single T cell receptor beta chain sequence and its context. Which antigen it targets is not known. Base qualities were left out, and no much larger clone turns up one base away. The CDR3 sequence holds 15 residues, the cysteine and phenylalanine included. Only the CDR3 DNA stays, 45 bases, in frame from base 1. V ends up 4 bases short and J 1 base short, with an unmatched junction base count of 7. From the germline V gene (reference sequence), CDR1 is SGHKS and CDR2 is YYEKEE. Whole blood was collected in K2EDTA tubes by collaborating institutions according to the institutions' own protocols. For TCRbeta analysis, collaborator samples were shipped as frozen whole blood, as isolated PBMCs, or as DNA extracted from either sample type. TCRbeta CDR3 regions were amplified from genomic DNA using the immunoSEQ Assay, a bias-controlled multiplex PCR. In the source study's methods: Within the assay, amplification of reference gene primers was used to estimate how many nucleated cells each sample contained. To quantify the absolute abundance of each unique TCRbeta CDR3 rearrangement, sequence reads were collapsed and filtered. For each sample, productive Simpson clonality was calculated by taking the square root of Simpson's diversity index across productive rearrangements. TCRdb limited this immuneACCESS table to in-frame rearrangements with V and J called. A share of clones is missing; checked studies link under half to unresolved V genes, and the rest is unexplained. That table supplies the V and J calls and clone size; D and trimming were determined from the DNA. For this sample the table gives about 120,000 clones, of which 87% were detected only once. Approximately 2% of the sample is taken by the ten largest.

These data originate in a study of blood T cell repertoires in COVID-19 (dated by TCRdb to the early 2020s). Regarding the research as a whole: Samples covering the acute and convalescent phases of COVID-19 were provided by collaborators in the United States, Italy and Spain. The prospective study material was composed of cDNA or gDNA derived from T cells, B-cell-depleted T cells, or PBMCs. Subjects who had been exposed to COVID-19, were actively infected with it, or had recovered from it provided the deeply sampled blood TCRbeta repertoires that made up the dataset. A freely available public database, intended as a resource for researchers studying the immune response to SARS-CoV-2, is where the repertoires were released. Samples came from the ongoing ImmuneRACE study (first 160 participants) plus 1,254 subjects from 6 global collaborators. A de-identified subject ID, COVID-19 status, age in years and sex were almost always included in the sample metadata. Where available, HLA class I and class II types were obtained from metadata supplied by the sample provider rather than from assay-based typing. General conclusions and limits of the study: Clinical and demographic metadata were provided uncurated, with the amount varying by source and participant.

The V and J genes are TRBV5-5 and TRBJ1-1; 7 bases in the middle match TRBD1. This receptor was identified in a woman in her forties or fifties with acute or convalescent COVID-19. The sample was peripheral blood. The CDR3 has the sequence CASSGNRGSNTEAFF. DNA sequence: TGTGCCAGCAGCGGAAACAGGGGATCGAACACTGAAGCTTTCTTT.